This note documents a single T cell receptor beta chain sequence. Both 60 Vbeta primers and 13 Jbeta primers went into the PCR. TCRdb keeps only in-frame clones here, not all; method: immunoSEQ multiplex PCR. The sample records some 130,000 clones, around 74% being singletons. These data belong to a study of cytomegalovirus exposure and HLA in healthy donors. Germline V CDR1 and CDR2: KGHSH, LQKENI. V gave up 6 bases and J gave up 0 bases, with 6 bases separating them. The CDR3 covers 12 residues. The gene calls are TRBV18 and TRBJ2-7; D gene ambiguous. Sequencing was performed on PBMCs. The receptor comes from a male donor in good health and CMV-seronegative. The CDR3 nucleotides read TGTGCCAGCTCGTCTAGCTCCTACGAGCAGTACTTC. As protein: CASSSSSYEQYF.